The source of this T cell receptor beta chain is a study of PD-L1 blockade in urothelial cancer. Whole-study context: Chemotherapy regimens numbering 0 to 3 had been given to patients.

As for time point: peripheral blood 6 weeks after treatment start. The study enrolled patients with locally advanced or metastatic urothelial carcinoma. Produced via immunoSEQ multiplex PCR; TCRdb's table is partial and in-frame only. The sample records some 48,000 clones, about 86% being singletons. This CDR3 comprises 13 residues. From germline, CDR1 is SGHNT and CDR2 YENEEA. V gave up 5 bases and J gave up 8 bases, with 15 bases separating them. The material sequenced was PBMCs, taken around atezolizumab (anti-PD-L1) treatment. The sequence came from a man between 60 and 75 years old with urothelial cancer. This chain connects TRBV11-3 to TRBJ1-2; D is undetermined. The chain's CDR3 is CASSLGPTRGYTF. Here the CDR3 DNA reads TGTGCCAGCAGCCTTGGACCGACTAGGGGCTACACCTTC.